The T cell receptor beta chain described here comes from a study of T cell responses to AZD1222 COVID-19 vaccine. Study results and caveats: Donors in the cohort were predominantly white British and more often female, and clonal diversity was possibly underestimated. Baseline testing showed seropositivity in only a handful of AZD1222 recipients. Repertoires were obtained only post-peak T cell response. Within unmutated variant regions lay the reported targets of nearly half of spike-specific TCRs.

With 5 bases removed from V and 10 bases from J, the gap between germline ends came to 11 bases. The CDR3 is made up of 12 amino acids. CDR1 and CDR2 (germline): SNHLY, FYNNEI. Some clones are missing from TCRdb's copy, which holds only in-frame ones; the method was immunoSEQ multiplex PCR. The sample has more than 150,000 clones; just under 90% are singletons. As concerns this clone: Its antigen is unidentified.

The clonotype originates from an adult in good health. This chain links TRBV2 with TRBJ2-2, with D uncertain. This specimen was peripheral blood, taken on day 0 of AZD1222 vaccination. Here the CDR3 reads CASSLGYKELFF. The CDR3 nucleotides read TGTGCCAGCAGTCTGGGGTATAAGGAGCTGTTTTTT.